This T cell receptor (beta chain) was obtained from a study of radiation and T cells in renal cell carcinoma. Study-wide results and limits: Top tumor clonotypes rose in blood 2 weeks post-radiation, then contracted.

The sample's time point: baseline pretreatment blood. Stated treatment: 15 Gy SBRT to primary tumor, nephrectomy 4 weeks later. Radiation-treated patients gave blood at baseline, week 2 and week 4. TCRdb's copy holds only in-frame clones and misses some; the assay was immunoSEQ multiplex PCR. The data contain 130,000 or so clones, around four fifths of them seen just once; the ten biggest clones take up less than 25%. Per germline, CDR1 MNHEY and CDR2 SMNVEV (reference sequence). The germline V and J ends were trimmed by 3 bases and 2 bases, with 11 bases remaining between them. CDR3 size: 15 residues. With regard to this clone: What it binds is unknown.

This receptor was identified in a woman in her fifties or sixties with renal cell carcinoma. The sample in question was blood, obtained from a patient whose treatment included radiotherapy and nephrectomy. This chain connects TRBV27 to TRBJ1-5; the D gene is possibly TRBD1 (5 bases). CDR3 protein: CASSFGGRGNQPQHF. CDR3 nucleotide sequence: TGTGCCAGCAGTTTCGGGGGAAGGGGCAATCAGCCCCAGCATTTT.